A single sample gave rise to the 19 T cell receptor beta chains below, sequenced in a study of PD-L1 blockade in urothelial cancer. Assay used: immunoSEQ multiplex PCR; TCRdb lists only in-frame clones, some missing. Among tens of thousands of clones listed, around 85% were seen once. The sequencing here drew on PBMCs, taken around atezolizumab (anti-PD-L1) treatment. The origin of the receptors is a man in his sixties with urothelial cancer.

V gene TRBV28 combines with J gene TRBJ1-5, with TRBD1 matching 12 bases. V lost 4 bases and J lost 8; bases outside the gene matches: 9. The CDR3 has 16 amino acids. The germline V gene encodes CDR1 MDHEN and CDR2 SYDVKM. The CDR3 sequence: CASSSNRGTGGEPQHF. CDR3 nucleotides: TGTGCCAGCAGTTCCAACCGTGGGACAGGGGGCGAGCCCCAGCATTTT.

The V and J genes are TRBV7-2 and TRBJ2-2, with a possible D match to TRBD2 (6 bases). CDR1 SGHTA and CDR2 FQGNSA come from the germline V gene. Trimming removed 1 base from V and 3 bases from J, with 9 bases in between. This CDR3 contains 15 residues. The CDR3 bases are TGTGCCAGCAGCTTAGTAGCGGAAGACACCGGGGAGCTGTTTTTT. This codes for CASSLVAEDTGELFF.

The rearrangement links TRBV30 to TRBJ1-1; perhaps TRBD1 as D (6 bases). Looked up from germline, CDR1 is GTSNPN and CDR2 is SVGIG (reference sequence). V was clipped by 5 bases and J by 4 bases, with 11 bases between them. CDR3 length equals 12 residues. Here the CDR3 DNA reads TGTGCCTGGGGTTGGGGGCTCACTGAAGCTTTCTTT. The encoded protein is CAWGWGLTEAFF. The full variable domain, rest sourced from reference TRBV30 and TRBJ1-1, is SQTIHQWPATLVQPVGSPLSLECTVEGTSNPNLYWYRQAAGRGLQLLFYSVGIGQISSEVPQNLSASRPQDRQFILSSKKLLLSDSGFYLCAWGWGLTEAFFGQGTRLTVV.

This rearrangement joins TRBV30 to TRBJ2-1; D is ambiguous. The CDR3 totals 12 residues. CDR1 is GTSNPN and CDR2 is SVGIG in the germline V gene (reference sequence). With 2 bases removed from V and 6 bases from J, the gap between germline ends came to 8 bases. CDR3 sequence reads: CAWSPSVNEQFF. The CDR3 DNA follows: TGTGCCTGGAGTCCTTCCGTCAATGAGCAGTTCTTC.

The rearrangement joins TRBV10-1 to TRBJ1-2; possibly TRBD1 for D (6 bases). CDR1 is WNHNN and CDR2 is SYGVQD in the germline V gene (reference sequence). The CDR3 is made up of 13 amino acids. V lost 4 bases to trimming and J lost 6 bases, with 12 bases between them. The CDR3 DNA reads TGCGCCAGCAGTGCAACAGGGTCGGATGGCTACACCTTC. Amino acids: CASSATGSDGYTF.

This clone was observed once. V and J are TRBV5-1 and TRBJ2-5, with D tentatively TRBD1 (5 bases). Deletions cut 4 bases from V and 0 bases from J, with 13 bases between. The CDR3 spans 15 residues. CDR1 and CDR2 from the germline V gene are SGHRS and YFSETQ. CDR3 residues: CASSPRATYQETQYF. CDR3 nucleotides: TGCGCCAGCAGCCCCAGGGCTACGTACCAAGAGACCCAGTACTTC. Complete variable domain (other parts from reference TRBV5-1 and TRBJ2-5): KAGVTQTPRYLIKTRGQQVTLSCSPISGHRSVSWYQQTPGQGLQFLFEYFSETQRNKGNFPGRFSGRQFSNSRSEMNVSTLELGDSALYLCASSPRATYQETQYFGPGTRLLVL.

With regard to this clone: The junction does not match germline at one end; this may be a read error. The genes are TRBV19 and TRBJ1-2; the match to TRBD1 covers 9 bases. Germline loops: CDR1 LNHDA, CDR2 SQIVND (reference sequence). The CDR3 spans 14 residues. CDR3 residues: CASSSPGTGHGYIF. For the CDR3, the DNA is TGTGCCAGTAGTTCCCCCGGGACAGGGCATGGCTACATCTTC.

This clone has just one count. The chain couples TRBV28 to TRBJ2-1; TRBD2 aligns across 7 bases. V lost 5 bases and J lost 7; bases outside the gene matches: 8. This CDR3 comprises 14 residues. Germline CDR1 reads MDHEN; CDR2 reads SYDVKM. The chain's CDR3 is CASSVTGGKNEQFF. CDR3 bases: TGTGCCAGCAGTGTCACCGGGGGGAAGAATGAGCAGTTCTTC. The complete variable domain, with remaining parts taken from reference TRBV28 and TRBJ2-1, reads DVKVTQSSRYLVKRTGEKVFLECVQDMDHENMFWYRQDPGLGLRLIYFSYDVKMKEKGDIPEGYSVSREKKERFSLILESASTNQTSMYLCASSVTGGKNEQFFGPGTRLTVL.

This sequence joins TRBV10-3 and TRBJ2-7; 8 bases line up with TRBD1. Trimming took 10 bases from V and 3 from J; bases not matched to a gene: 8. Per germline, CDR1 ENHRY and CDR2 SYGVKD. The CDR3 has 13 amino acids. DNA of the CDR3: TGTGCCACCGAGGACAGGGCCGGCTACGAGCAGTACTTC. Protein sequence: CATEDRAGYEQYF.

The genes are TRBV2 and TRBJ2-7, with D uncertain. The length of the CDR3 is 12 residues. The V end was cut by 7 bases, the J end by 6 bases, with 13 bases between. CDR1 SNHLY and CDR2 FYNNEI come from the germline V gene. The CDR3 DNA reads TGTGCCAGCACTCCCGACTCGGGCGAGCAGTACTTC. This sequence encodes CASTPDSGEQYF.

The J gene is TRBJ2-1, the V gene TRBV5-4; D gene uncertain. Trimming removed 2 bases from V and 0 bases from J, with 21 bases in between. The CDR3 contains 19 residues. Germline V gene lookup returns CDR1 SGHNT and CDR2 YYREEE (reference sequence). CDR3 sequence: CASSLSPLLREYSYNEQFF. In DNA, the CDR3 is TGTGCCAGCAGCTTATCCCCATTATTGCGTGAATACTCCTACAATGAGCAGTTCTTC.

This clone came up once. The chain has TRBV29-1 and TRBJ1-2, with 7 bases identical to TRBD1. CDR1 SQVTM and CDR2 ANQGSEA come from the germline V gene. Germline trimming cut 0 bases from V and 8 bases from J; bases unmatched to any gene: 15. This CDR3 has 16 amino acids. This CDR3 reads CSVEEYDETGLYGYTF. CDR3 nucleotides: TGCAGCGTTGAAGAGTATGACGAGACAGGGTTATACGGCTACACCTTC.

The rearrangement links TRBV5-1 to TRBJ2-1; D not resolved. V gave up 1 base and J gave up 5 bases, with 13 bases separating them. CDR1 and CDR2 from the germline V gene are SGHRS and YFSETQ. The CDR3 length is 15 residues. The CDR3 nucleotides are TGCGCCAGCAGCTTGACCTACTACCCCCACAATGAGCAGTTCTTC. It yields the protein CASSLTYYPHNEQFF.

This chain joins TRBV4-2 and TRBJ2-2; perhaps TRBD1 as D (6 bases). The CDR3 sequence is 13 residues long. V dropped 4 bases and J dropped 5 bases, with 8 bases sitting between them. Germline CDR1 reads LGHNA; CDR2 reads YNFKEQ. The CDR3 region is CASSPTGTGELFF. The CDR3 DNA reads as TGTGCCAGCAGCCCCACAGGGACCGGGGAGCTGTTTTTT.

The table lists this clone with a count of one. Other DNA variants within this sample encode the same CDR3. The rearrangement links TRBV6-5 to TRBJ2-3; D not certain. This CDR3 has 13 amino acids. Germline-derived CDR1 and CDR2 are MNHEY and SVGAGI. Trimming pared 2 bases from V and 1 base from J, leaving 4 bases between. The CDR3 coding sequence is TGTGCCAGCAGTTACAGCGGCACAGATACGCAGTATTTT. Protein product: CASSYSGTDTQYF.

The chain is built from TRBV6-1 and TRBJ1-2, with no clear D. This CDR3 contains 14 residues. Trimming left V 5 bases short and J 4 bases short, with 14 bases between. Germline V lookup: CDR1 MNHNS, CDR2 SASEGT. The CDR3 is CASSPGSQSYGYTF. The CDR3 DNA reads TGTGCCAGCAGTCCGGGGTCCCAGAGCTATGGCTACACCTTC.

The rearrangement joins TRBV11-1 to TRBJ2-2; TRBD1 matches 7 bases. The CDR3 is made up of 14 amino acids. With 3 bases clipped from V and 5 bases from J, the junction kept 3 bases outside the gene matches. Germline CDR1 SGHAT, CDR2 FQDESV (reference sequence). The CDR3 loop reads CASSLGRGTGELFF. The CDR3 bases are TGTGCCAGCAGCTTGGGCAGGGGGACCGGGGAGCTGTTTTTT.

This chain links TRBV27 with TRBJ1-1; 10 positions agree with TRBD1. Trimming removed 6 bases from V and 5 bases from J; junction bases left unmatched: 9. Germline values: CDR1 MNHEY, CDR2 SMNVEV (reference sequence). The CDR3 has 15 amino acids. CDR3 bases: TGTGCCAGCAGGAAACAGACAGGGGGCGGAACTGAAGCTTTCTTT. This codes for CASRKQTGGGTEAFF.

A single count supports this clone. The chain carries TRBV7-9 and TRBJ2-2; D remains unclear. Trimming removed 3 bases from V and 6 bases from J, with 8 bases in between. Germline CDR1 is SEHNR and CDR2 is FQNEAQ (reference sequence). CDR3 length: 13 amino acids. CDR3 amino acids: CASSFEGAGELFF. The CDR3 DNA reads as TGTGCCAGCAGCTTTGAAGGAGCCGGGGAGCTGTTTTTT.